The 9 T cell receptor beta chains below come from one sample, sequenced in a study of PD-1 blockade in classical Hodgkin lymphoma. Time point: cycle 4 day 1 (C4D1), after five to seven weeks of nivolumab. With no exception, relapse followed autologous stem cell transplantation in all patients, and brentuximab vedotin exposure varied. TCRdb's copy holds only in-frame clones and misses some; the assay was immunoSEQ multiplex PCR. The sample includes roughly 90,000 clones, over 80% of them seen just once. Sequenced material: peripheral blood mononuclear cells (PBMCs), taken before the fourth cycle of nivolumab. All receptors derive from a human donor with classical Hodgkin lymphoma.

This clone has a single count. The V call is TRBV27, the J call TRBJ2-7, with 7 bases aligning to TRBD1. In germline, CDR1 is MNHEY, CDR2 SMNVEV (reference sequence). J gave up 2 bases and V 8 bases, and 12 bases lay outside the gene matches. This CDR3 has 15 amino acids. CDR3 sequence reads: CASHLGGAGTYEQYF. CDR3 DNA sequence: TGTGCCAGCCATTTAGGGGGCGCCGGGACCTACGAGCAGTACTTC.

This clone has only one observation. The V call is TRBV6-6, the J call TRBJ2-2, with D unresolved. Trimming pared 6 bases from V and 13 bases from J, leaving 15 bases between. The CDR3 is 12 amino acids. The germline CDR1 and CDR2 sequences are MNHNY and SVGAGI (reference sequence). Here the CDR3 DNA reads TGTGCCAGCAGAGATCCCGGTGCAGGGCTGTTTTTT. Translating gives CASRDPGAGLFF.

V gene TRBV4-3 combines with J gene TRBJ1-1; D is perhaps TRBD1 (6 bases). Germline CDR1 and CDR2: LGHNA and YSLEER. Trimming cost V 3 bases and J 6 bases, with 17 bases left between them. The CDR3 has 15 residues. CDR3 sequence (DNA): TGCGCCAGCAGCCACCACTCCGTAACAGGGCCTGAAGCTTTCTTT. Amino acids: CASSHHSVTGPEAFF.

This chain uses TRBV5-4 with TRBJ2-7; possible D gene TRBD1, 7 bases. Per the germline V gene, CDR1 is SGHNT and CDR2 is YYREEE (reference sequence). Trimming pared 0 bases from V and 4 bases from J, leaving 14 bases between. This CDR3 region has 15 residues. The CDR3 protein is CASSLVGGGGYEQYF. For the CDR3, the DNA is TGTGCCAGCAGCTTGGTTGGAGGGGGCGGATACGAGCAGTACTTC.

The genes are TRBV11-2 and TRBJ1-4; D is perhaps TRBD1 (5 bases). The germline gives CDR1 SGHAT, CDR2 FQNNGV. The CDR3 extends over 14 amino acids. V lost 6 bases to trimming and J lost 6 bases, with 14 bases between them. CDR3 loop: CASRLGEAHEKLFF. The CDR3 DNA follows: TGTGCCAGCAGATTGGGGGAGGCCCATGAAAAACTGTTTTTT.

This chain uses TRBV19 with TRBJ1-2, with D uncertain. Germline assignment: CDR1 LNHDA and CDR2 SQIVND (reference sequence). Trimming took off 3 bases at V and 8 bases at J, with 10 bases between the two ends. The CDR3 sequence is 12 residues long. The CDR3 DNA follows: TGTGCCAGTAGTATTGAAGGCGGCGGCTACACCTTC. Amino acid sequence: CASSIEGGGYTF.

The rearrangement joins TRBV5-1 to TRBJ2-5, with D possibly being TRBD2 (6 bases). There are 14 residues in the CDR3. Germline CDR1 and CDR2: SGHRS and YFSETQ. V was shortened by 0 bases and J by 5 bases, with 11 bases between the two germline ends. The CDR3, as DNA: TGCGCCAGCAGCTTGGGCGGGGTAGGCGAGACCCAGTACTTC. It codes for CASSLGGVGETQYF.

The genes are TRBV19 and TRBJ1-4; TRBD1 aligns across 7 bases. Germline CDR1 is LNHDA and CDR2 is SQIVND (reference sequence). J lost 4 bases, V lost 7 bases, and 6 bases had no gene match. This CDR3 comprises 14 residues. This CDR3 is CASKGQRGNEKLFF. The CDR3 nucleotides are TGTGCCAGTAAGGGACAGAGAGGTAATGAAAAACTGTTTTTT.

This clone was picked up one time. The CDR3 region is CSIATGYEQYF. The CDR3 DNA reads TGCAGCATTGCCACGGGATACGAGCAGTACTTC. The rearrangement joins TRBV29-1 to TRBJ2-5, with D possibly TRBD2 on 5 matching bases. The J call may be wrong; the DNA end is better matched by TRBJ2-7. Germline CDR1 and CDR2: SQVTM and ANQGSEA. CDR3 size: 11 residues.